The rows below give T cell receptor beta chains drawn from one sample of a study of blood T cells in healthy people across ages. One entry per CDR3 protein, called by TCRdb with MiXCR from the 5' RACE reads. Of about 400,000 distinct CDR3 sequences in the sample, approximately 52% were seen once. Sequencing was performed on blood. The origin of the receptors is a man in his sixties in good health. Both conserved end residues are trimmed from each CDR3.

12,TRBV2,ASSEAGELGGYT
11,TRBV29-1,SVPTPSTDTQY
13,TRBV6-6,ASSNQGPSQETQY
13,TRBV7-2,ASSPAATGGKTQY
9,TRBV29-1,SGSYSGRPY
10,TRBV5-1,ASSLIANEQF
11,TRBV20-1,SARVAANYGYT
13,TRBV5-1,ASSLEGGVGGELF
12,TRBV12-3/TRBV12-4,ASRRTGEHNEQF
11,TRBV6-2/TRBV6-3,ASSWGLSDIQY
13,TRBV6-2/TRBV6-3,ASSPGQGINYGYT
15,TRBV19,ASSPRTGVANGDEQY
13,TRBV6-5,ASSYLDGGYNEQF
13,TRBV4-2,ANSQATLGDSEQF
13,TRBV3-1,ASSQDGGGPNTQY
11,TRBV29-1,SVNDAGFYEQY
12,TRBV4-3,ASSQDTGPGEQY
13,TRBV7-2,ASSFGSGRTDTQY
14,TRBV5-4,ASSLMGGLAKNIQY
10,TRBV2,ASRGARVEQF
11,TRBV7-2,ASSRTIQETQY
10,TRBV29-1,SVAGQGEKLF
12,TRBV13,ASSPRGGGYEQF
12,TRBV7-2,ASSEAGRSEKLF
12,TRBV6-5,ASRTGGAADTQY
13,TRBV3-1,ASSPRQGWNTEAF
15,TRBV4-3,ASSPRLAGASYNEQY
10,TRBV20-1,SARPYTDTQY
11,TRBV5-1,ASSLANREGYT
13,TRBV28,ASSFSGRSTDTQY
13,TRBV7-3,ASSSSRLALNEQY
19,TRBV6-2/TRBV6-3,ASSFDRTQIRSILAQAEQY
13,TRBV20-1,SARPLRLAYYEQY
12,TRBV5-1,ASRATGTGNGYT
14,TRBV2,ASRPDLRWDQETQY
12,TRBV20-1,SARDQGTSYEQY
16,TRBV28,ASTVVDRGLETNYGYT
9,TRBV6-6,ASSYLQTQY
13,TRBV5-6,ASSPIGGLNTEAF
14,TRBV4-1,ASSPPRQNTIHEQF